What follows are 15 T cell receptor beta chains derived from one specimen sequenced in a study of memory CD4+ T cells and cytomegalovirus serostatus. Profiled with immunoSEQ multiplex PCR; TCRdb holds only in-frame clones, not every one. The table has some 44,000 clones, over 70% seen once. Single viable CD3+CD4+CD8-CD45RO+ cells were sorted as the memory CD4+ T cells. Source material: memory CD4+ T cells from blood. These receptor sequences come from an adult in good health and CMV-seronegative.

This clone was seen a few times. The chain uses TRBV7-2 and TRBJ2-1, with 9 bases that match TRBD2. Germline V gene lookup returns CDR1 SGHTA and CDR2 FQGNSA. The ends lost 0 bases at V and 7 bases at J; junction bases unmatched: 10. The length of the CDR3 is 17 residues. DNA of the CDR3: TGTGCCAGCAGCTTAGCCTCGGCGGGGGGGAATAGGAATGAGCAGTTCTTC. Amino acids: CASSLASAGGNRNEQFF.

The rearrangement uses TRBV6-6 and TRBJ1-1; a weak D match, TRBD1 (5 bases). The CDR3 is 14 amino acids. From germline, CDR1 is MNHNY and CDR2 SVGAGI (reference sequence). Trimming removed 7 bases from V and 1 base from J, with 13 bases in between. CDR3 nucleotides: TGTGCCAGCATTGCGGAGGGGAGGAACACTGAAGCTTTCTTT. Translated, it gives CASIAEGRNTEAFF.

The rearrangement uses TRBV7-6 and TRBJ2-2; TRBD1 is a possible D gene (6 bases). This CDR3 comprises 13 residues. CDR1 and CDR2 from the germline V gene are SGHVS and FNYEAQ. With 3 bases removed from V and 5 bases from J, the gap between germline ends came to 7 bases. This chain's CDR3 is CASSFGTTGELFF. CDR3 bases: TGTGCCAGCAGCTTCGGGACAACCGGGGAGCTGTTTTTT.

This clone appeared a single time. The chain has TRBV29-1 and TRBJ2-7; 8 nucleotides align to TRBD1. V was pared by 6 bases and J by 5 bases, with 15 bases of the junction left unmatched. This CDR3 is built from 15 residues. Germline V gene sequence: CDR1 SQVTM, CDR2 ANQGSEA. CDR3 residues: CSVRRLQGAKNEQYF. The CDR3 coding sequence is TGCAGCGTCCGTAGGCTGCAGGGGGCGAAGAACGAGCAGTACTTC.

CDR3 DNA sequence: TGTGCCAGCAGACAGGGGAAAACTGAAGCTTTCTTT. Amino acids: CASRQGKTEAFF. V and J are TRBV28 and TRBJ1-1; 7 bases map to TRBD1. The V gene end was trimmed by 6 bases and the J gene end by 5 bases; junction bases not matched to a gene: 3. From germline, CDR1 is MDHEN and CDR2 SYDVKM. The CDR3 is 12 residues long.

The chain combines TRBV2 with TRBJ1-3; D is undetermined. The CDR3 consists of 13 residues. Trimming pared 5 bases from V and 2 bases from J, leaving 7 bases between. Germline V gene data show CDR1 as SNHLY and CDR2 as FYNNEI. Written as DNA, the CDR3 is TGTGCCAGCAGTCCTTTTACTGGAAACACCATATATTTT. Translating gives CASSPFTGNTIYF.

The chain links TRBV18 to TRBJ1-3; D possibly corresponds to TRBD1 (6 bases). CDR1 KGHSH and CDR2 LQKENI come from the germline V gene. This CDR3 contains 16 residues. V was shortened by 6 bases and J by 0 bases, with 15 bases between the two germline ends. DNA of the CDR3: TGTGCCAGCTCTCAGGGGCTGGCTGACTCTGGAAACACCATATATTTT. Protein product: CASSQGLADSGNTIYF.

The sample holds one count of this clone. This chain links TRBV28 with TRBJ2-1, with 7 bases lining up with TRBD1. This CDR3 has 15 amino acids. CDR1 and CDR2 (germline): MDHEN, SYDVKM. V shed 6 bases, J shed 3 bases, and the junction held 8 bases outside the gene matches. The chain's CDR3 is CASRRDRDLYNEQFF. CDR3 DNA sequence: TGTGCCAGCAGGCGAGACAGGGACCTCTACAATGAGCAGTTCTTC.

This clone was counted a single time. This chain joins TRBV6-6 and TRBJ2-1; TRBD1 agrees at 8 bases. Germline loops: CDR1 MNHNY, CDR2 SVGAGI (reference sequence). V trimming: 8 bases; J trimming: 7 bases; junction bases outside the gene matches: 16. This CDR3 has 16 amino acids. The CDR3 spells CASGVVVGQGANEQFF. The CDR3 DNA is TGTGCCAGCGGCGTGGTAGTGGGGCAGGGGGCAAATGAGCAGTTCTTC.

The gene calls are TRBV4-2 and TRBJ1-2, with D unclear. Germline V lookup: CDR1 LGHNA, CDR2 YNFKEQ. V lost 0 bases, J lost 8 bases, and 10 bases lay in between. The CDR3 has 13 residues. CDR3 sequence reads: CASSQDHDRGYTF. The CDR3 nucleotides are TGTGCCAGCAGCCAAGATCATGATCGGGGCTACACCTTC.

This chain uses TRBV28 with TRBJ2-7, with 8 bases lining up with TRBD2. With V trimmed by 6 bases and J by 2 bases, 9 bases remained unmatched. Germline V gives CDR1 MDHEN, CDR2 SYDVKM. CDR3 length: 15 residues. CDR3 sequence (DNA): TGTGCCAGCAGCCCGGCCAGCGGGGGAGCCTACGAGCAGTACTTC. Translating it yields CASSPASGGAYEQYF.

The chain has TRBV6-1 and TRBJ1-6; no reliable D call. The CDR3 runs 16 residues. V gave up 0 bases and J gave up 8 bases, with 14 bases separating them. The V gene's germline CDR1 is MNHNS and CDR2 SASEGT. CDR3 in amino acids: CASSEAGPTIDSPLHF. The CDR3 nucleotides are TGTGCCAGCAGTGAAGCGGGCCCAACCATCGATTCACCCCTCCACTTT.

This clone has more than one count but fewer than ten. For the CDR3, the DNA is TGTGCCAGCTCACCACAGCGGGGTGGTATAAACATTCAGTACTTC. Translation: CASSPQRGGINIQYF. The chain is built from TRBV18 and TRBJ2-4; 7 positions match TRBD2. The germline V gene encodes CDR1 KGHSH and CDR2 LQKENI. The V segment lost 1 base and the J segment 6 bases; nucleotides outside the gene matches: 6. CDR3 length: 15 residues.

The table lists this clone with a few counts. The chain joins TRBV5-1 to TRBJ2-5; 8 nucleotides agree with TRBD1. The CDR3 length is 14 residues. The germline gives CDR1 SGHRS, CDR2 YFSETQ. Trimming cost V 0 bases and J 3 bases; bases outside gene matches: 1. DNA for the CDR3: TGCGCCAGCAGCTTGGCGACAGGGGAAGAGACCCAGTACTTC. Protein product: CASSLATGEETQYF. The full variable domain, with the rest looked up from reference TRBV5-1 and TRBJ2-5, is KAGVTQTPRYLIKTRGQQVTLSCSPISGHRSVSWYQQTPGQGLQFLFEYFSETQRNKGNFPGRFSGRQFSNSRSEMNVSTLELGDSALYLCASSLATGEETQYFGPGTRLLVL.

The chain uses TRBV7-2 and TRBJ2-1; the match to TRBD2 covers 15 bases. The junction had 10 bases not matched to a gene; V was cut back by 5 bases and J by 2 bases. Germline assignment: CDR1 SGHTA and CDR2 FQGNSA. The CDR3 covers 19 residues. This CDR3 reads CASSTPGLAGGKTYNEQFF. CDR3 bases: TGTGCCAGCAGCACCCCGGGACTAGCGGGGGGAAAGACCTACAATGAGCAGTTCTTC.